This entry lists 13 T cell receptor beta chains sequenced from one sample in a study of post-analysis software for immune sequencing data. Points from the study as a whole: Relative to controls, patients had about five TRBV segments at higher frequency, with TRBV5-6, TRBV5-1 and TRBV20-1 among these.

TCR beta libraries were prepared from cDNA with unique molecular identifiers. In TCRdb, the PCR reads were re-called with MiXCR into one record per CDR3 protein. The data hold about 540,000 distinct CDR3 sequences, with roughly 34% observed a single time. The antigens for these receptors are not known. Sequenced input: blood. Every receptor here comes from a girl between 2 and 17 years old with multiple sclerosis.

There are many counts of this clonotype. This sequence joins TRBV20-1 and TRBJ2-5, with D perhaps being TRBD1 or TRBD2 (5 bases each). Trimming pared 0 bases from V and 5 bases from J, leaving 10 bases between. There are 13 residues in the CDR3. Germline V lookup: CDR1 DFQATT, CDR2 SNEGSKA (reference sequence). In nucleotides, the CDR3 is TGCAGTGCTAGAGAGGCAGGGACGGAGACCCAGTACTTC. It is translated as CSAREAGTETQYF.

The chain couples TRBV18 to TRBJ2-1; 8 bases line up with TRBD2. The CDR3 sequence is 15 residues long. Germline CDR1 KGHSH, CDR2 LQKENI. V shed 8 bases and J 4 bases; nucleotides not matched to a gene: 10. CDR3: CASSPPAGGYNEQFF. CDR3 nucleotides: TGTGCCAGCAGCCCCCCTGCGGGGGGATACAATGAGCAGTTCTTC.

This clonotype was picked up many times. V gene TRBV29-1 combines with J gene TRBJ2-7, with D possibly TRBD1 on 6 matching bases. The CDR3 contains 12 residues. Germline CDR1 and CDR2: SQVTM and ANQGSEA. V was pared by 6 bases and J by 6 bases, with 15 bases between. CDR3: CSVDTGPGEQYF. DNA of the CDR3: TGCAGCGTGGATACAGGGCCGGGCGAGCAGTACTTC.

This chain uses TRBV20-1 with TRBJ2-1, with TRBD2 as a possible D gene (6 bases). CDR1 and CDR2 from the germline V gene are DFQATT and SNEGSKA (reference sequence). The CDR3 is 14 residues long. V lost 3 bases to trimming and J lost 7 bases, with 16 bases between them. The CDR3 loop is CSARVGGLLNEQFF. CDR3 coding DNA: TGCAGTGCTAGGGTGGGGGGATTGTTGAATGAGCAGTTCTTC.

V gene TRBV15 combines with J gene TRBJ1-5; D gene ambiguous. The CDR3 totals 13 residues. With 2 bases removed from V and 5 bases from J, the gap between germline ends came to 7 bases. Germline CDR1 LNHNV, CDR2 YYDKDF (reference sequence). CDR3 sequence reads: CATSRTVDQPQHF. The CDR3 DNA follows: TGTGCCACCAGCAGAACAGTCGATCAGCCCCAGCATTTT.

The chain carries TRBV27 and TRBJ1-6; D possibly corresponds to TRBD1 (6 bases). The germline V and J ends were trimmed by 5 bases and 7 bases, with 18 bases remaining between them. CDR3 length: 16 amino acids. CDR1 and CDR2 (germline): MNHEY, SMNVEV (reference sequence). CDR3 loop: CASSHRAGTPNSPLHF. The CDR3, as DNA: TGTGCCAGCAGTCACCGAGCCGGGACACCAAATTCACCCCTCCACTTT.

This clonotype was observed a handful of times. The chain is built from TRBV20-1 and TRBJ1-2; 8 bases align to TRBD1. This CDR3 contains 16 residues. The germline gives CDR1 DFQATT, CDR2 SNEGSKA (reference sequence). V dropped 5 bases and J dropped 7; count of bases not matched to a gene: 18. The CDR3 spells CSAPALGQGGNRGYTF. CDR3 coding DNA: TGCAGTGCTCCCGCTCTTGGACAGGGAGGTAATCGTGGCTACACCTTC.

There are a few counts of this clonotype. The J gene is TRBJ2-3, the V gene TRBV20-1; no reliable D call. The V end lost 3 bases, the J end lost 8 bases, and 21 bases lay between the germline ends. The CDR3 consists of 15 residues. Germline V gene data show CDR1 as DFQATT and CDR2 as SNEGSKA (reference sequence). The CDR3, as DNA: TGCAGTGCTAGGACCGCTGAGAGATTCCACGGTACGCAGTATTTT. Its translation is CSARTAERFHGTQYF.

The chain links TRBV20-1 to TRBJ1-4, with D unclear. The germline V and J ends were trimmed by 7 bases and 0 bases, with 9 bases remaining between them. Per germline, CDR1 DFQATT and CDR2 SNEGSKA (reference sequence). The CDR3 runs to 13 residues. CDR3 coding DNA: TGCAGTGTCGGGGATGCAACTAATGAAAAACTGTTTTTT. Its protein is CSVGDATNEKLFF.

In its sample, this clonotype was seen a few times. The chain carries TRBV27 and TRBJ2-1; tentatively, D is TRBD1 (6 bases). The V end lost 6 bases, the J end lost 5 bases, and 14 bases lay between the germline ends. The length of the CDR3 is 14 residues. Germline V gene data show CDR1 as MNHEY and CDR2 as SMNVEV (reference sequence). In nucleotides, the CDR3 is TGTGCCAGCAGGGGCCTTACAGGGAACAATGAGCAGTTCTTC. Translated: CASRGLTGNNEQFF.

CDR3 in amino acids: CASSLAAGTVNTEAFF. CDR3 nucleotide sequence: TGTGCCAGCAGTTTAGCGGCGGGGACAGTGAACACTGAAGCTTTCTTT. The rearrangement joins TRBV12-3 or TRBV12-4 to TRBJ1-1, with 7 bases identical to TRBD1. V trimming: 0 bases; J trimming: 0 bases; junction bases outside the gene matches: 4. The CDR3 runs to 16 residues.

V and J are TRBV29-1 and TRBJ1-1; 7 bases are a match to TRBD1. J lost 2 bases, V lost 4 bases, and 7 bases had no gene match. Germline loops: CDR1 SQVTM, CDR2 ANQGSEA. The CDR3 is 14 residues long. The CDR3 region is CSVAPGQANTEAFF. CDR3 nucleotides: TGCAGCGTTGCCCCCGGACAGGCCAACACTGAAGCTTTCTTT.

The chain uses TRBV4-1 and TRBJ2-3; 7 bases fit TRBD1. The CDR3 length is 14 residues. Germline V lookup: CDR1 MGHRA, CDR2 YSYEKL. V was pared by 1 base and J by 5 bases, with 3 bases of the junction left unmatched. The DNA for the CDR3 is TGCGCCAGCAGCCAAGCAAACAGGGGAGATACGCAGTATTTT. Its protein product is CASSQANRGDTQYF.